This T cell receptor (beta chain) is from a study of blood T cells in healthy people across ages. With respect to this clonotype: Antigen specificity is unknown.

The CDR3 has 14 residues. From germline, CDR1 is SGHTA and CDR2 FQGNSA. With 3 bases clipped from V and 6 bases from J, the junction kept 5 bases outside the gene matches. General observations from the study: Reliance upon unsorted PBMCs precluded definitive naive versus antigen-experienced comparison.

Sample-barcoded 5' priming and a J-beta primer mix drove a second PCR of about 6 to 11 cycles. TCRdb reprocessed the 5' RACE reads with MiXCR, giving one entry per CDR3 protein. The sample comprises 1.5 million to 2 million distinct CDR3 sequences, just under 50% of which are singletons, and over 2% rests with the top ten. The sequence derives from a woman in her 40s in good health. The J gene is TRBJ2-4, the V gene TRBV7-2, with 7 bases matching TRBD2. Material: blood. The CDR3 region is CASSLGPGGNIQYF. As DNA, the CDR3 is TGTGCCAGCAGCTTGGGCCCGGGAGGAAACATTCAGTACTTC.